This T cell receptor (beta chain) was documented in a study of high-grade serous ovarian cancer treatment subgroups. Study-level background: On average, approximately 14,000 reads and 6,000 to 7,500 unique TCR beta rearrangements were obtained per sample.

Tumor tissue was taken before any definitive surgery or chemotherapy was given. Repertoires were generated with immunoSEQ multiplex PCR, while TCRdb's copy carries only in-frame clones and drops some. The sample includes 10,000 to 12,000 clones, roughly two thirds of them seen just once. With respect to this clone: The target antigen is unknown.

Findings and caveats of the study: Repertoire analysis covered CDR3 alone, not CDR1 or CDR2. TCR relatedness rose with neoantigen level and trended with mutation load. Repertoire similarity ranged roughly 0.1 to 0.79 between tumors of one patient.

This TCR came from a human donor with high-grade serous ovarian cancer. Sequenced input: tumor tissue.

In DNA form, the CDR3 reads TGTGCCAGCAGCTTAGGCCAGCCGAACACTGAAGCTTTCTTT. This sequence encodes CASSLGQPNTEAFF. V gene TRBV7-2 combines with J gene TRBJ1-1; no clear D gene. CDR3 size: 14 residues. Trimming shortened V by 1 base and J by 1 base, and 7 bases separated the two germline ends. Germline V CDR1 and CDR2: SGHTA, FQGNSA.